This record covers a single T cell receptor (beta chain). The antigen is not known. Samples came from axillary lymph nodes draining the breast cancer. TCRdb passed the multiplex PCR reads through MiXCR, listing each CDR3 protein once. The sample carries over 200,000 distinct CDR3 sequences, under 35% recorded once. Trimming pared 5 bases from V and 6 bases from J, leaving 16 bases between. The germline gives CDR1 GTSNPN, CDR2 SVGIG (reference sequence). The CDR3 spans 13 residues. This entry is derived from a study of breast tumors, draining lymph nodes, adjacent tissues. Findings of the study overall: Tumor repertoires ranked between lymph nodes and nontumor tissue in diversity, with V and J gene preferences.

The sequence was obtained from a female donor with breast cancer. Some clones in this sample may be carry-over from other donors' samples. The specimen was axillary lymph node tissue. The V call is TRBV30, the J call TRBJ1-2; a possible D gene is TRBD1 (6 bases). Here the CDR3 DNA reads TGTGCCTGGTCCCAGGGGCCCCCCAATGGCTACACCTTC. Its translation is CAWSQGPPNGYTF.